Following are 20 T cell receptor beta chains from one sample sequenced in a study of CD8+ T cells in alopecia areata. Noted treatment: oral pan-JAK inhibitor, 5-10 mg twice daily. Extracted RNA was reverse transcribed into cDNA, the sequencing template. Measured with immunoSEQ multiplex PCR; TCRdb has only the in-frame clones, and not every one. The data show hundreds of thousands of clones, with about three fifths seen just once and more than 0.85% held by the top ten. Specimen: CD4+ T cells sorted from blood, collected between weeks 51 and 54, from a patient treated with tofacitinib. All receptors derive from a human donor with alopecia areata.

The V and J genes are TRBV7-9 and TRBJ2-1; D unresolved. The CDR3 covers 16 residues. Germline loops: CDR1 SEHNR, CDR2 FQNEAQ (reference sequence). V was cut by 5 bases and J by 1 base, with 15 bases left in between. The CDR3 bases are TGTGCCAGCAGCGACGGCTTTTTGCGGTCCTACAATGAGCAGTTCTTC. This codes for CASSDGFLRSYNEQFF.

This clone was seen more than once but under ten times. The CDR3 sequence is CASSYPGQGTGELFF. CDR3 nucleotides: TGTGCCAGCAGTTACCCTGGACAGGGAACCGGGGAGCTGTTTTTT. The chain is built from TRBV6-5 and TRBJ2-2; 8 bases align to TRBD1. The CDR3 is 15 amino acids. V shed 2 bases, J shed 5 bases, and the junction held 4 bases outside the gene matches. Germline CDR1 is MNHEY and CDR2 is SVGAGI.

The gene calls are TRBV27 and TRBJ1-5; D may be TRBD1 (5 bases). V was cut by 6 bases and J by 9 bases, with 27 bases left in between. From germline, CDR1 is MNHEY and CDR2 SMNVEV (reference sequence). The length of the CDR3 is 17 residues. The CDR3 nucleotides are TGTGCCAGCAGGGGGGGGGACTTACGGACCCTCTCTTCGCCCCAGCATTTT. It codes for CASRGGDLRTLSSPQHF.

V is TRBV9 and J is TRBJ1-1; D not certain. Deletions cut 4 bases from V and 1 base from J, with 8 bases between. The CDR3 has 13 amino acids. Germline V gene sequence: CDR1 SGDLS, CDR2 YYNGEE. The CDR3 region is CASSPHTNTEAFF. The CDR3, as DNA: TGTGCCAGCAGCCCCCACACGAACACTGAAGCTTTCTTT.

This clone turned up a few times. J is TRBJ2-3 and V is TRBV5-1, with D possibly being TRBD1 or TRBD2 (6 bases each). The germline V and J ends were trimmed by 5 bases and 0 bases, with 22 bases remaining between them. The CDR3 is 18 amino acids. In germline, CDR1 is SGHRS, CDR2 YFSETQ. CDR3 in DNA: TGCGCCAGCAGTAAGGGGGGCGACTTAAGATTAAGCACAGATACGCAGTATTTT. This codes for CASSKGGDLRLSTDTQYF.

V gene TRBV7-3 combines with J gene TRBJ2-3; TRBD1 is a possible D gene (5 bases). From germline, CDR1 is SGHTA and CDR2 FQGTGA. Trimming took off 3 bases at V and 0 bases at J, with 10 bases between the two ends. This CDR3 is built from 15 residues. The CDR3 region is CASSFAGQSTDTQYF. The CDR3 DNA follows: TGTGCCAGCAGCTTCGCAGGGCAGAGCACAGATACGCAGTATTTT. Full variable domain (missing parts from reference TRBV7-3 and TRBJ2-3): GAGVSQTPSNKVTEKGKYVELRCDPISGHTALYWYRQSLGQGPEFLIYFQGTGAADDSGLPNDRFFAVRPEGSVSTLKIQRTERGDSAVYLCASSFAGQSTDTQYFGPGTRLTVL.

This clone was seen only a few times. The V and J genes are TRBV27 and TRBJ1-5; D uncertain. Trimming shortened V by 3 bases and J by 1 base, and 4 bases separated the two germline ends. The CDR3 loop spans 13 amino acids. The germline V gene has CDR1 MNHEY and CDR2 SMNVEV (reference sequence). The CDR3, as DNA: TGTGCCAGCAGTTTCCAGAGCAATCAGCCCCAGCATTTT. This gives the protein CASSFQSNQPQHF.

The V gene is TRBV11-2, the J gene TRBJ2-5; 7 positions agree with TRBD1. Germline-derived CDR1 and CDR2 are SGHAT and FQNNGV. This CDR3 contains 15 residues. V gave up 5 bases and J gave up 1 base; unmatched junction bases: 7. The CDR3, as DNA: TGTGCCAGCAGCCCCCTCCGGGACAGCCAAGAGACCCAGTACTTC. Amino acids: CASSPLRDSQETQYF.

In its sample, this clone was seen a few times. This rearrangement joins TRBV2 to TRBJ1-5; D ambiguous. This CDR3 spans 13 amino acids. CDR1 is SNHLY and CDR2 is FYNNEI in the germline V gene. V was clipped by 4 bases and J by 1 base, with 5 bases between them. CDR3: CASSGGSNQPQHF. In nucleotides, the CDR3 is TGTGCCAGCAGTGGTGGCAGCAATCAGCCCCAGCATTTT. Drawing the rest from reference TRBV2 and TRBJ1-5, the complete variable domain is EPEVTQTPSHQVTQMGQEVILRCVPISNHLYFYWYRQILGQKVEFLVSFYNNEISEKSEIFDDQFSVERPDGSNFTLKIRSTKLEDSAMYFCASSGGSNQPQHFGDGTRLSIL.

The V and J genes are TRBV5-1 and TRBJ2-7; 9 bases align to TRBD1. The J segment lost 6 bases and the V segment lost 4 bases, leaving 8 bases of the junction unmatched. CDR1 SGHRS and CDR2 YFSETQ come from the germline V gene. This CDR3 spans 14 amino acids. The chain's CDR3 is CASSQRPGQGEQYF. The CDR3, as DNA: TGCGCCAGCAGCCAAAGACCGGGACAGGGCGAGCAGTACTTC.

The chain recombines TRBV27 with TRBJ1-6; D not certain. The V gene lost 5 bases and the J gene lost 0 bases, with 5 bases spanning the gap. Germline V CDR1 and CDR2: MNHEY, SMNVEV (reference sequence). The CDR3 sequence is 14 residues long. CDR3 sequence reads: CASSLRSYNSPLHF. CDR3 coding DNA: TGTGCCAGCAGTCTACGCTCCTATAATTCACCCCTCCACTTT.

The genes are TRBV7-3 and TRBJ1-1, with unresolved D. The length of the CDR3 is 14 residues. Trimming stripped 7 bases from V and 4 bases from J, with 16 bases between. Germline values: CDR1 SGHTA, CDR2 FQGTGA. In DNA form, the CDR3 reads TGTGCCAGCACCCTAACCAGAGTGAGCACTGAAGCTTTCTTT. Protein sequence: CASTLTRVSTEAFF.

The gene calls are TRBV25-1 and TRBJ1-2; D unresolved. Germline assignment: CDR1 MGHDK and CDR2 SYGVNS. CDR3 size: 14 residues. V was trimmed by 3 bases and J by 4 bases, leaving 12 bases between them. CDR3 DNA: TGTGCCAGCAGTGACCTCGACACCGCCTATGGCTACACCTTC. This codes for CASSDLDTAYGYTF.

The chain employs TRBV30 and TRBJ2-7; tentatively, D is TRBD2 (5 bases). The V end was cut by 7 bases, the J end by 6 bases, with 16 bases between. CDR1 is GTSNPN, CDR2 SVGIG, per germline (reference sequence). The CDR3 runs to 12 residues. DNA for the CDR3: TGTGCCTCCCCCCGGGTTGGAGGCGAGCAGTACTTC. It is translated as CASPRVGGEQYF.

This chain links TRBV29-1 with TRBJ2-3; no definite D call. V gave up 7 bases and J gave up 2 bases, with 7 bases separating them. This CDR3 has 11 residues. Germline V gives CDR1 SQVTM, CDR2 ANQGSEA. CDR3 residues: CSAAITDTQYF. CDR3 DNA: TGCAGCGCAGCTATCACAGATACGCAGTATTTT.

Only a few counts were recorded for this clone. The rearrangement links TRBV11-2 to TRBJ2-4, with D possibly called TRBD1 or TRBD2 (5 bases each). Germline lookup yields CDR1 SGHAT and CDR2 FQNNGV. V lost 6 bases, J lost 8 bases, and 17 bases lay in between. The CDR3 runs to 14 residues. CDR3 sequence: CASSLGEPWDIQYF. In nucleotides, the CDR3 is TGTGCCAGCAGTCTGGGGGAGCCATGGGACATTCAGTACTTC. The whole variable domain, filled in from reference TRBV11-2 and TRBJ2-4, reads EAGVAQSPRYKIIEKRQSVAFWCNPISGHATLYWYQQILGQGPKLLIQFQNNGVVDDSQLPKDRFSAERLKGVDSTLKIQPAKLEDSAVYLCASSLGEPWDIQYFGAGTRLSVL.

The CDR3 DNA reads TGCAGTGTTACAGGGGAAGAGACCCAGTACTTC. It translates to CSVTGEETQYF. The rearrangement uses TRBV20-1 and TRBJ2-5, with 7 bases fitting TRBD1. This CDR3 has 11 residues. Germline-derived CDR1 and CDR2 are DFQATT and SNEGSKA (reference sequence). The trim removed 7 bases at V and 3 bases at J, leaving 2 bases unmatched.

A word on this clone: The sample has other DNA sequences that encode this CDR3 too. V is TRBV5-1 and J is TRBJ1-5; 8 bases are a match to TRBD1. Germline CDR1 and CDR2: SGHRS and YFSETQ. V gave up 3 bases and J gave up 4 bases; unmatched junction bases: 3. This CDR3 is built from 14 residues. The CDR3 reads CASSSTGGNQPQHF. CDR3 sequence (DNA): TGCGCCAGCAGCTCTACAGGGGGAAATCAGCCCCAGCATTTT.

The chain combines TRBV2 with TRBJ1-5; no definite D call. CDR1 is SNHLY and CDR2 is FYNNEI in the germline V gene. This CDR3 spans 14 amino acids. V was pared by 3 bases and J by 1 base, with 7 bases between. CDR3 region: CASSDARSNQPQHF. The CDR3 DNA reads as TGTGCCAGCAGTGACGCCCGCAGCAATCAGCCCCAGCATTTT.

The CDR3 spells CSVEGTARGYGEQFF. The CDR3 coding sequence is TGCAGCGTTGAAGGAACAGCTCGGGGGTACGGTGAGCAGTTCTTC. This chain joins TRBV29-1 and TRBJ2-1, with D possibly TRBD2 on 6 matching bases. This CDR3 has 15 amino acids. Germline V gives CDR1 SQVTM, CDR2 ANQGSEA. The V and J ends lost 1 base and 9 bases respectively, with 19 bases between them.